The rows below give T cell receptor beta chains drawn from one sample of a study of T cells after yellow fever vaccination. Using its own MiXCR run on the 5' RACE reads, TCRdb lists one record per CDR3 protein. The sample holds around 590,000 distinct CDR3 sequences; more than 9% are singletons and the top ten take about 15%. Source: PBMCs, taken on the day of the yellow fever booster vaccination. The receptors originated from a man younger than 45 who received the YFV17D yellow fever vaccine. The CDR3 runs from the conserved cysteine through the conserved F or W. D genes are given only for firm matches. Some rows mark clone size as missing; the rest say once, few, many or name a class of expanded clone.

length	D	V	J	size	CDR3	DNA
14	NA	TRBV10-3	TRBJ2-7	NA	CAINEGTRSYEQYF	TGTGCCATCAATGAGGGGACACGCTCCTACGAGCAGTACTTC
14	TRBD2	TRBV6-1	TRBJ2-1	NA	CASTKGLASNEQFF	TGTGCCAGCACTAAGGGACTAGCGTCAAATGAGCAGTTCTTC
15	NA	TRBV5-1	TRBJ2-7	few	CASSLRLGQSYEQYF	TGCGCCAGCAGCTTGAGACTAGGACAATCCTACGAGCAGTACTTC
15	TRBD2	TRBV6-1	TRBJ2-1	NA	CASSSRRGAYNEQFF	TGTGCCAGTTCCTCGAGGCGGGGGGCTTACAATGAGCAGTTCTTC
20	TRBD2	TRBV13	TRBJ2-7	NA	CASSLRVQEGGAGVSYEQYF	TGTGCCAGCAGCTTAAGGGTGCAGGAGGGTGGGGCGGGAGTGAGCTACGAGCAGTACTTC
15	NA	TRBV18	TRBJ1-5	NA	CASSPQATPNQPQHF	TGTGCCAGCTCCCCACAGGCGACTCCCAATCAGCCCCAGCATTTT
14	NA	TRBV20-1	TRBJ2-3	many	CSASPGTGADTQYF	TGCAGTGCTAGCCCCGGTACCGGGGCGGATACGCAGTATTTT
21	NA	TRBV6-4	TRBJ1-2	NA	CASSGLGRGLGRGLSDPGYTF	TGTGCCAGCAGCGGTCTAGGCCGCGGTCTGGGCAGGGGCCTATCCGACCCTGGCTACACCTTC
14	NA	TRBV12-3/TRBV12-4	TRBJ1-1	few	CASSLGGSGTEAFF	TGTGCCAGCAGTTTAGGGGGGAGTGGAACTGAAGCTTTCTTT
14	NA	TRBV9	TRBJ2-2	few	CATSRQNDGGELFF	TGTGCCACCTCCCGACAAAACGACGGGGGGGAGCTGTTTTTT
14	NA	TRBV7-2	TRBJ2-3	NA	CASSFRQGTDTQYF	TGTGCCAGCAGCTTCAGACAGGGCACAGATACGCAGTATTTT
15	TRBD2	TRBV6-1	TRBJ2-4	NA	CASRRGGVAKNIQYF	TGTGCCAGCAGGCGGGGGGGAGTCGCCAAAAACATTCAGTACTTC
12	TRBD1	TRBV29-1	TRBJ2-1	few	CSVGQGAGEQFF	TGCAGCGTTGGACAGGGGGCGGGTGAGCAGTTCTTC
17	TRBD1	TRBV3-1	TRBJ2-1	few	CASRGIVSGTGGGEQFF	TGTGCCAGCAGGGGGATCGTCTCTGGGACAGGGGGCGGTGAGCAGTTCTTC
11	NA	TRBV24-1	TRBJ2-4	few	CATSDGNIQYF	TGTGCCACCAGTGACGGAAACATTCAGTACTTC
13	TRBD1	TRBV7-6	TRBJ1-1	few	CASSHRGDSEAFF	TGTGCCAGCAGCCACAGAGGGGACAGTGAAGCTTTCTTT
15	NA	TRBV9	TRBJ2-1	few	CASSVDGDVYNEQFF	TGTGCCAGCAGCGTAGACGGGGACGTTTACAATGAGCAGTTCTTC
17	NA	TRBV10-3	TRBJ2-1	NA	CAISESGGQQPYNEQFF	TGTGCCATCAGTGAGTCTGGGGGGCAGCAGCCCTACAATGAGCAGTTCTTC
15	NA	TRBV7-2	TRBJ2-5	NA	CASSSWVSGEETQYF	TGTGCCAGCAGCTCCTGGGTCTCAGGAGAAGAGACCCAGTACTTC
15	TRBD2	TRBV7-2	TRBJ2-1	NA	CASTLQVAGYNEQFF	TGTGCCAGCACCCTCCAGGTAGCGGGGTACAATGAGCAGTTCTTC
12	NA	TRBV20-1	TRBJ2-7	few	CSARRLAYEQYF	TGCAGTGCTCGCCGACTAGCCTACGAGCAGTACTTC
17	NA	TRBV28	TRBJ2-1	NA	CASSLAVRLLMGDEQFF	TGTGCCAGCAGTTTAGCCGTACGGCTCCTAATGGGCGATGAGCAGTTCTTC
17	TRBD2	TRBV15	TRBJ2-3	NA	CATSRARRLANTDTQYF	TGTGCCACCAGCAGAGCCCGCAGACTAGCAAACACAGATACGCAGTATTTT
17	NA	TRBV7-9	TRBJ1-4	NA	CASSLRTETLVSEKLFF	TGTGCCAGCAGCTTGAGGACAGAGACCTTAGTGTCGGAAAAACTGTTTTTT
14	TRBD1	TRBV12-5	TRBJ2-7	few	CASGPGTGHDEQYF	TGTGCTAGTGGCCCCGGGACAGGGCACGACGAGCAGTACTTC
11	NA	TRBV6-5	TRBJ2-4	NA	CASISKNIQYF	TGTGCCAGCATTTCCAAAAACATTCAGTACTTC
17	TRBD2	TRBV4-3	TRBJ2-7	NA	CASSQSGTSGSMGEQYF	TGCGCCAGCAGCCAATCCGGGACTAGCGGGAGCATGGGGGAGCAGTACTTC
17	TRBD2	TRBV18	TRBJ2-7	NA	CASSPLQLAGNSYEQYF	TGTGCCAGCTCACCACTACAACTAGCGGGTAACTCCTACGAGCAGTACTTC
14	NA	TRBV12-3/TRBV12-4	TRBJ2-2	many	CASSFGSNTGELFF	TGTGCCAGCAGTTTTGGCAGTAACACCGGGGAGCTGTTTTTT
12	NA	TRBV3-1	TRBJ1-2	NA	CASSQGTMGYTF	TGTGCCAGCAGCCAAGGGACAATGGGCTACACCTTC
15	NA	TRBV9	TRBJ1-6	few	CASSVGSPYNSPLHF	TGTGCCAGCAGCGTAGGAAGTCCCTATAATTCACCCCTCCACTTT
18	TRBD1	TRBV20-1	TRBJ1-5	NA	CSAREPGTGHPLNQPQHF	TGCAGTGCTAGGGAACCCGGGACAGGGCATCCCTTGAATCAGCCCCAGCATTTT
14	TRBD2	TRBV7-2	TRBJ2-7	NA	CASRETSGRREQYF	TGTGCCAGCAGGGAGACTAGCGGGAGGAGGGAGCAGTACTTC
14	TRBD1	TRBV6-2/TRBV6-3	TRBJ2-7	few	CASRSTGGRYEQYF	TGTGCCAGCAGATCGACAGGGGGTCGCTACGAGCAGTACTTC
15	NA	TRBV19	TRBJ1-5	NA	CASIGGAGGNQPQHF	TGTGCCAGTATCGGCGGGGCAGGGGGCAATCAGCCCCAGCATTTT
14	NA	TRBV19	TRBJ2-1	NA	CASSIDYRVWEQFF	TGTGCCAGTAGTATAGATTATAGGGTCTGGGAGCAGTTCTTC
15	NA	TRBV24-1	TRBJ2-3	NA	CATSDGRTSTDTQYF	TGTGCCACCAGTGATGGAAGGACCAGCACAGATACGCAGTATTTT
13	NA	TRBV20-1	TRBJ2-1	NA	CSARDYGEREQFF	TGCAGTGCTAGAGATTACGGGGAGCGGGAGCAGTTCTTC
15	NA	TRBV7-9	TRBJ2-1	few	CASSLAVAPYNEQFF	TGTGCCAGCAGCTTGGCCGTAGCCCCCTACAATGAGCAGTTCTTC
15	NA	TRBV6-2/TRBV6-3	TRBJ2-1	NA	CASTPGGAGYNEQFF	TGTGCCAGCACACCTGGGGGGGCTGGCTACAATGAGCAGTTCTTC
15	NA	TRBV4-2	TRBJ1-3	NA	CASSQEEASGNTIYF	TGTGCCAGCAGCCAAGAGGAAGCATCAGGAAACACCATATATTTT
13	TRBD2	TRBV20-1	TRBJ2-7	NA	CSARGSGRAEQYF	TGCAGTGCTAGAGGTAGCGGGAGGGCCGAGCAGTACTTC
17	NA	TRBV29-1	TRBJ2-7	NA	CSVEVPNTASDLYEQYF	TGCAGCGTTGAGGTCCCAAATACAGCCTCGGACCTCTACGAGCAGTACTTC
15	TRBD1	TRBV27	TRBJ1-2	few	CASSPGTGEYYGYTF	TGTGCCAGCTCCCCCGGGACAGGGGAATACTATGGCTACACCTTC